This T cell receptor (beta chain) was sequenced in a study of blood T cells in healthy people across ages (dated by TCRdb to the mid-2010s). In terms of the full investigation: In model experiments, template switching captured roughly one uniquely barcoded TCR beta cDNA molecule for every two T cells. The study measured age-related changes in TCR beta repertoire diversity using deep sequencing normalized with unique cDNA molecular identifiers. Four age groups were formed from the donors: young (average about 17 years), middle-aged (just under 40), aged (about 62) and long-lived (more than 75). To avoid experimental bias, donors of different ages were distributed randomly across sequencing lanes. For two donors (one aged 18 to 30 and one aged 80 or older), the study analyzed two additional independent replicas of 1 million unique cDNA reads from the same blood draw. General conclusions and limits of the study: The percentage of naive T cells measured by flow cytometry correlated strongly with observed TCR beta diversity. Compared with the aged group, more naive CD4+ T cells, fewer expanded clones and increased TCR diversity were shown by the long-lived group, suggesting age selection. Estimates of total diversity from one million sequenced T cells were regarded as lower bounds and underestimates. Conclusive comparison of naive and antigen-experienced compartments was prevented by the profiling of bulk unsorted PBMCs. Observed TCR beta diversity per million T cells fell roughly linearly with age, and a significant reduction was already apparent by age about 36. Because donor CMV infection status was unknown, age-related changes in expanded clonotypes were potentially confounded.

Details on this clonotype: The target of this receptor is not known. Qualities for individual bases were not recorded, and no much larger clone is one base off.

The approximately 40 donors, aged about 6 to 95 years, were systemically healthy Caucasian individuals from Russia. Roughly 9.5 milliliters of peripheral blood were drawn from each donor into EDTA-treated Vacutainer tubes. Ficoll-Paque density-gradient centrifugation was used to isolate PBMCs, with at least 6.5 million per sample. Total RNA, at least 6 micrograms per sample, was extracted from PBMCs with Trizol reagent. For every donor, flow cytometry on a PBMC aliquot measured the percentage of naive CD45RAhigh/CD27high T cells. For this chain, trimming is 1 base at the V end and 8 bases at the J end, and the number of junction bases without a gene match is 5. Including cysteine and phenylalanine, the CDR3 has 14 amino acids. Solely the CDR3 DNA is kept, with 42 bases framed from the first base. CDR1 and CDR2 are drawn from the germline V gene: LGHNA, YSLEER. The library was generated by 5' RACE. These reads were obtained on an Illumina HiSeq 2500. A second PCR of about 6 to 12 cycles was run with a J-beta primer mix and a sample-barcoded 5' primer. A unique molecular identifier was introduced onto each TCR beta cDNA molecule by a template-switch 5' adaptor carrying 12 random nucleotides. Each sample yielded at least 2.5 million CDR3-containing paired-end reads. All of the RNA was converted into first-strand cDNA using the Mint cDNA synthesis kit, with a TRBC-specific oligonucleotide serving as the primer. After uracil-DNA glycosylase treatment, a first 18-cycle PCR used universal primers M1SS and BC2_uni_R on all cDNA. In the source study's methods: For normalization, 1 million high-quality reads were randomly selected from each sample, with every read carrying a distinct molecular identifier. Instead of being binned into consensus sequences, reads with shared molecular identifiers were discarded. MiTCR, with a Q25 quality threshold and the strictest error-elimination algorithm, was used for CDR3 identification, clonotype clustering and error correction. Lower-bound total TCR beta diversity was estimated with a nonparametric unseen species model using Euler transformation. The public reads were reanalyzed by TCRdb: fastp trimming at Q25, MiXCR alignment, in-frame beta chains only. Rows matching on CDR3 protein sequence are summarized as one entry with the most common DNA and genes. The V and J calls and clone size come from TCRdb's table, not from the authors' own analysis. The sample profile shows around 990,000 distinct CDR3 sequences; approximately 38% of them were found once. The ten most abundant clones make up 13% of the sample.

Sequencing used blood. The chain couples TRBV4-3 to TRBJ2-1, and 7 junctional nucleotides match TRBD2. The TCR originated in a man aged 18-30 years in good health. The CDR3 region has the sequence CASSQGAGTDEQFF. The DNA sequence follows: TGCGCCAGCAGCCAAGGAGCGGGGACGGATGAGCAGTTCTTC.